In its sample, the clone carrying this T cell receptor (beta chain) was seen many times. The antigen is not known. Every patient was untreated before thyroid surgery. TCRdb re-called the PCR reads via MiXCR. The data show approximately 14,000 clones, with around 12% seen just once and approximately 14% held by the top ten. Per germline, CDR1 MRHNA and CDR2 SNTAGT. This CDR3 has 16 amino acids. Trimming left V 5 bases short and J 1 base short, with 15 bases between. This record belongs to a study of metastatic and nonmetastatic thyroid tumors. Study overall: A comparison of repertoires was made across blood and tumor or nodule tissue from malignant and benign thyroid patients. Points from the study as a whole: The study reportedly found significantly higher TCR beta diversity in malignant thyroid tumors than benign nodules, in blood and tumor.

The TCR sequence derives from a female donor with papillary thyroid cancer or a benign thyroid nodule (not recorded which). Some clones in this sample may be carry-over from other donors' samples. The source material was blood. The chain links TRBV6-4 to TRBJ2-1; D assignment may be TRBD1 or TRBD2 (5 bases each). The CDR3 spells CASSPLAGTSYNEQFF. The CDR3 nucleotides read TGTGCCAGCAGTCCCCTGGCCGGGACGTCCTACAATGAGCAGTTCTTC.